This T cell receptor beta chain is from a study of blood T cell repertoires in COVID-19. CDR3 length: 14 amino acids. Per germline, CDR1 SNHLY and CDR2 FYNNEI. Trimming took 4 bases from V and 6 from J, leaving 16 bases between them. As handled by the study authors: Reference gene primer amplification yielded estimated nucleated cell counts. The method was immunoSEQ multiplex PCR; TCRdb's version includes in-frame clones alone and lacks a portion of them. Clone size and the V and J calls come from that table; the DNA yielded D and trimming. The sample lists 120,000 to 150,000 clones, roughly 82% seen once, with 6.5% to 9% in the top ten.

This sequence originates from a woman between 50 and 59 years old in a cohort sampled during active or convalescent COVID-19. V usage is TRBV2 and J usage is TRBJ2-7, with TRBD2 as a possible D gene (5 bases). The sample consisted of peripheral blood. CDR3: CASSAEGGDLEQYF. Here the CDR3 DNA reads TGTGCCAGCAGTGCTGAGGGTGGGGATCTCGAGCAGTACTTC.